The T cell receptor beta chain under discussion was sequenced for a study of OX40 agonist ivuxolimab in advanced cancers. On the study more broadly: Patient treatment consisted of intravenous ivuxolimab administration every 2 weeks at 0.01 to 10 mg/kg.

Blood specimens came from baseline, cycle 4 day 1, and cycle 7 day 1. The CDR3 has 16 amino acids. Germline CDR1 reads SGHTA; CDR2 reads FQGTGA. Trimming took 1 base from V and 5 from J, leaving 17 bases between them. Only in-frame clones appear in the TCRdb table, and some are missing; sequencing was by immunoSEQ multiplex PCR. The sample carries 77,000 or so clones, approximately 84% recorded once. The specimen comprised CD4+ or CD8+ T cells sorted from blood, sampled in a trial of the OX40 agonist ivuxolimab. The rearrangement links TRBV7-3 to TRBJ2-5; D possibly corresponds to TRBD1 (6 bases). This sequence was found in an adult with an advanced solid tumor such as melanoma, head and neck, liver or kidney cancer. The CDR3 nucleotides are TGTGCCAGCAGCTTAATGGGCAGGGGCATCCGGGAGACCCAGTACTTC. Protein: CASSLMGRGIRETQYF.